Listed below are T cell receptor beta chains from one sample, sequenced in a study of molecular identifiers for immune sequencing clone quantification. TCRdb itself ran the PCR reads through MiXCR, one entry per CDR3 protein. The sample lists about 510,000 distinct CDR3 sequences, around 23% occurring once. The sequenced sample was naive CD8+ T cells from blood, with Jurkat cell RNA spiked in. Receptors were obtained from a human donor in good health. Some libraries in this study had Jurkat cell RNA spiked in. CDR3s include the opening cysteine and the closing phenylalanine or tryptophan. The D gene is left open where the match is weak. Only part of the rows carry a size: once, few, many, or a class if the clone is expanded.

v_gene	d_gene	j_gene	abundance	CDR3aa	CDR3nt
TRBV11-2	TRBD2	TRBJ2-1	many	CASSPPALAGINRFF	TGTGCCAGCAGCCCCCCGGCACTAGCGGGGATAAATCGTTTCTTC
TRBV14	TRBD1	TRBJ1-2	.	CASSPGKGQVNYGYTF	TGTGCCAGCAGCCCAGGGAAGGGACAGGTTAACTATGGCTACACCTTC
TRBV11-2	.	TRBJ2-1	.	CASSLFPGTYNEQFF	TGTGCCAGCAGCTTATTCCCCGGGACCTACAATGAGCAGTTCTTC
TRBV27	TRBD2	TRBJ2-1	few	CASSLKGGLEAFYNEQFF	TGTGCCAGCAGTTTAAAAGGCGGACTAGAGGCGTTTTACAATGAGCAGTTCTTC
TRBV7-7	.	TRBJ2-5	few	CASREKTQYF	TGTGCTAGCCGGGAGAAGACCCAGTACTTC
TRBV16	.	TRBJ2-3	.	CASSWTDSDTQYF	TGTGCCAGCAGCTGGACAGATTCAGATACGCAGTATTTT
TRBV7-2	.	TRBJ2-5	few	CASSPRVGGAQETQYF	TGTGCCAGCAGCCCCCGAGTAGGGGGGGCACAAGAGACCCAGTACTTC
TRBV11-2	.	TRBJ2-3	few	CASSLEASSTDTQYF	TGTGCCAGCAGCTTAGAAGCGAGCAGCACAGATACGCAGTATTTT
TRBV3-1	.	TRBJ1-2	few	CASSPAADPLPHGYTF	TGTGCCAGCAGCCCAGCGGCGGACCCTTTGCCTCATGGCTACACCTTC
TRBV20-1	.	TRBJ2-7	few	CSATTGLSYEQYF	TGCAGTGCTACTACAGGGCTGAGCTACGAGCAGTACTTC
TRBV5-1	.	TRBJ1-1	few	CASSLIGNRVGMNTEAFF	TGCGCCAGCAGCTTGATCGGTAACCGGGTAGGGATGAACACTGAAGCTTTCTTT
TRBV5-4	.	TRBJ2-2	few	CASSTLPGANTGELFF	TGTGCCAGCAGCACCCTCCCCGGGGCCAACACCGGGGAGCTGTTTTTT
TRBV11-2	.	TRBJ2-7	.	CASSFDRSHEQYF	TGTGCCAGCAGCTTCGACAGGAGCCACGAGCAGTACTTC
TRBV7-9	.	TRBJ2-3	many	CASSSRTVTDTQYF	TGTGCCAGCAGCTCCAGGACAGTCACAGATACGCAGTATTTT
TRBV3-1	.	TRBJ2-2	few	CASFTGQGNTGELFF	TGTGCCAGCTTTACCGGCCAGGGGAACACCGGGGAGCTGTTTTTT
TRBV4-2	TRBD1	TRBJ1-2	few	CASSQAGGFGDGYTF	TGTGCCAGCAGCCAGGCAGGGGGATTCGGCGATGGCTACACCTTC
TRBV11-2	.	TRBJ1-1	many	CASSYGTHEAFF	TGTGCCAGCAGCTACGGGACACATGAAGCTTTCTTT
TRBV30	.	TRBJ2-5	few	CAWSVVRGQETQYF	TGTGCCTGGAGTGTGGTCCGGGGACAAGAGACCCAGTACTTC
TRBV28	TRBD2	TRBJ2-1	few	CASSFRTSSYNEQFF	TGTGCCAGCAGTTTCCGGACTAGCTCCTACAATGAGCAGTTCTTC
TRBV5-1	TRBD2	TRBJ2-5	.	CASRLTSVRLETQYF	TGCGCCAGCAGGTTAACTAGCGTGAGGCTAGAGACCCAGTACTTC
TRBV6-2/TRBV6-3	TRBD2	TRBJ2-7	.	CASSHGLAVSYEQYF	TGTGCCAGCAGCCACGGACTAGCGGTCTCCTACGAGCAGTACTTC
TRBV6-5	.	TRBJ2-7	few	CASSYFRDSYEQYF	TGTGCCAGCAGTTACTTTAGGGACTCCTACGAGCAGTACTTC
TRBV7-2	.	TRBJ1-5	many	CASSLDDTNQPQHF	TGTGCCAGCAGCTTAGATGACACCAATCAGCCCCAGCATTTT
TRBV27	.	TRBJ1-2	.	CASSPAGTAANYGYTF	TGTGCCAGCTCTCCGGCCGGGACGGCCGCTAACTATGGCTACACCTTC
TRBV19	TRBD2	TRBJ2-2	.	CASSQTSGGASVKSGELFF	TGTGCCAGTAGTCAGACTAGCGGGGGGGCCTCGGTGAAGTCCGGGGAGCTGTTTTTT
TRBV5-4	.	TRBJ2-3	many	CASTNPGTPLTTDTQYF	TGTGCCAGCACCAATCCGGGGACTCCCCTTACTACAGATACGCAGTATTTT
TRBV7-9	.	TRBJ2-7	.	CASSFAPGPGFLYAPYF	TGTGCCAGCAGCTTTGCCCCGGGCCCGGGTTTCCTCTACGCGCCGTACTTC
TRBV9	TRBD2	TRBJ2-5	few	CASSPRVSGSGQETQYF	TGTGCCAGCAGCCCCCGGGTTAGCGGGAGTGGGCAAGAGACCCAGTACTTC
TRBV6-2/TRBV6-3	TRBD2	TRBJ2-2	.	CASSETSGRAAGELFF	TGTGCCAGCAGTGAGACTAGCGGGAGGGCCGCCGGGGAGCTGTTTTTT
TRBV28	TRBD2	TRBJ2-1	.	CVSSSLAGPFNEQFF	TGTGTCAGCAGCTCGCTAGCGGGACCGTTCAATGAGCAGTTCTTC
TRBV5-1	.	TRBJ2-7	few	CASSWVTLDYEQYF	TGCGCCAGCAGCTGGGTGACACTTGACTACGAGCAGTACTTC